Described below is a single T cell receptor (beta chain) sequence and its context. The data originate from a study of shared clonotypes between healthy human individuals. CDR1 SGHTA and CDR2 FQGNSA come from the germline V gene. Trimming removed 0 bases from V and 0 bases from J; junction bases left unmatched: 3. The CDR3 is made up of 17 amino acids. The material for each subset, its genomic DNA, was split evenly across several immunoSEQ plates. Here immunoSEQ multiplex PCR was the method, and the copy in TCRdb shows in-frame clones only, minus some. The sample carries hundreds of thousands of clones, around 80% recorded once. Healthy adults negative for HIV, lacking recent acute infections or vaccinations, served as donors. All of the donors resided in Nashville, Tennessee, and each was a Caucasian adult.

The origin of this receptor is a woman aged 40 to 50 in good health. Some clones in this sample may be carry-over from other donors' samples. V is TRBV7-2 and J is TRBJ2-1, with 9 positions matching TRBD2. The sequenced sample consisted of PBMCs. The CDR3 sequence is CASSLAVAGASYNEQFF. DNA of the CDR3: TGTGCCAGCAGCTTAGCTGTAGCGGGAGCCTCCTACAATGAGCAGTTCTTC.